This TCR beta chain stems from a study of blood T cells in healthy people across ages. The use of a sample-barcoded 5' primer and a J-beta primer mix characterized a second PCR of about 6 to 11 cycles. Each CDR3 protein is one row after TCRdb ran MiXCR on the 5' RACE reads. The sample consists of over 600,000 distinct CDR3 sequences, roughly 50% of them appearing once. Peripheral blood samples of roughly 9.8 milliliters were drawn from each donor. This CDR3 is built from 17 residues. Germline V gene lookup returns CDR1 SQVTM and CDR2 ANQGSEA. V was shortened by 5 bases and J by 0 bases, with 21 bases between the two germline ends. Findings and caveats of the study: Versus aged donors, long-lived donors had higher diversity and more naive CD4+ cells. TCR beta diversity, measured per million T cells, fell in a roughly linear way with age. Researchers report that TCR beta diversity correlated strongly with naive T cell percentage.

With regard to this clonotype: Its antigen remains unidentified.

The origin of this receptor is a man aged 40-49 years in good health. The sequencing input was blood. The genes are TRBV29-1 and TRBJ2-3; D assignment may be TRBD1 or TRBD2 (5 bases each). The CDR3 region has the DNA TGCAGCGTTTGCTCCGACGGGACCTGGTACAGCACAGATACGCAGTATTTT. Amino acid sequence: CSVCSDGTWYSTDTQYF.